These 27 T cell receptor beta chains were sequenced from one sample in a study of T cells in tuberculosis. Produced via immunoSEQ multiplex PCR; TCRdb's table is partial and in-frame only. The table has about 30,000 clones, about 90% seen once. What was sequenced was PBMCs. The source is a donor between 10 and 35 years old with latent tuberculosis or without tuberculosis infection.

The chain recombines TRBV28 with TRBJ2-7, with 7 bases identical to TRBD1. The V gene's germline CDR1 is MDHEN and CDR2 SYDVKM. The CDR3 covers 13 residues. The trim removed 5 bases at V and 2 bases at J, leaving 3 bases unmatched. The CDR3 region is CASSRQGPYEQYF. For the CDR3, the DNA is TGTGCCAGCAGTCGACAGGGACCCTACGAGCAGTACTTC.

The V gene is TRBV27, the J gene TRBJ2-7; 9 bases align to TRBD1. The CDR3 is made up of 17 amino acids. V was clipped by 6 bases and J by 3 bases; unmatched bases: 15. The germline V gene encodes CDR1 MNHEY and CDR2 SMNVEV (reference sequence). CDR3 protein: CASRPVGTGYFYYEQYF. CDR3 bases: TGTGCCAGCAGACCCGTTGGGACAGGGTACTTCTACTACGAGCAGTACTTC.

This chain links TRBV6-1 with TRBJ1-2; D might be TRBD1 (5 bases). The CDR3 has 15 residues. V was pared by 1 base and J by 3 bases, with 12 bases between. CDR1 is MNHNS, CDR2 SASEGT, per germline. The CDR3 bases are TGTGCCAGCAGTGAAGTTTATAGGGGTTACTATGGCTACACCTTC. This translates into CASSEVYRGYYGYTF.

The rearrangement uses TRBV7-2 and TRBJ2-7; 7 bases match TRBD2. The CDR3 is made up of 15 amino acids. Unmatched junction bases numbered 12, after V lost 5 bases and J lost 5 bases. Germline V gene data show CDR1 as SGHTA and CDR2 as FQGNSA. CDR3 residues: CASSRGVGAENEQYF. CDR3 nucleotide sequence: TGTGCCAGCAGCCGGGGGGTAGGGGCGGAAAACGAGCAGTACTTC.

V usage is TRBV7-2 and J usage is TRBJ2-7; D is unresolved. Germline assignment: CDR1 SGHTA and CDR2 FQGNSA. The CDR3 covers 15 residues. Trimming removed 2 bases at V and 0 bases at J, with 11 bases between. CDR3 region: CASSLLPALSYEQYF. The CDR3 DNA is TGTGCCAGCAGCTTATTACCAGCGCTCTCCTACGAGCAGTACTTC.

The gene calls are TRBV5-6 and TRBJ2-1; D might be TRBD2 (6 bases). CDR1 and CDR2 (germline): SGHDT, YYEEEE. The CDR3 extends over 15 amino acids. V shed 4 bases and J shed 4 bases, with 15 bases lying between them. CDR3 loop: CASSLVGGGYNEQFF. The CDR3 coding sequence is TGTGCCAGCAGCCTGGTGGGGGGTGGTTACAATGAGCAGTTCTTC.

The chain couples TRBV5-1 to TRBJ2-3; TRBD1 matches at 7 bases. The germline CDR1 and CDR2 sequences are SGHRS and YFSETQ. The CDR3 has 15 residues. V dropped 6 bases and J dropped 6; count of bases not matched to a gene: 13. The CDR3 sequence is CASNSREGARDTQYF. Here the CDR3 DNA reads TGCGCCAGCAACTCCCGTGAGGGGGCCCGGGATACGCAGTATTTT.

The chain recombines TRBV5-6 with TRBJ2-3; 10 nucleotides match TRBD2. The CDR3 loop spans 17 amino acids. V lost 3 bases, J lost 1 base, and 8 bases stayed unmatched. Per germline, CDR1 SGHDT and CDR2 YYEEEE. DNA of the CDR3: TGTGCCAGCAGCTCCACAGCGGGGGGGCCTCGCACAGATACGCAGTATTTT. It translates to CASSSTAGGPRTDTQYF.

The V call is TRBV6-5, the J call TRBJ1-4; D is perhaps TRBD1 (5 bases). The CDR3 is 15 amino acids. Trimming removed 4 bases from V and 0 bases from J, with 9 bases in between. The V gene's germline CDR1 is MNHEY and CDR2 SVGAGI. CDR3 in amino acids: CASSSPGSTNEKLFF. In nucleotides, the CDR3 is TGTGCCAGCAGTTCCCCAGGGTCAACTAATGAAAAACTGTTTTTT.

The rearrangement uses TRBV2 and TRBJ1-2; 7 bases map to TRBD1. The CDR3 runs 12 residues. Germline V gene data show CDR1 as SNHLY and CDR2 as FYNNEI. The V and J ends lost 5 bases and 6 bases, in that order; junction bases with no gene match: 3. The CDR3 region has the DNA TGTGCCAGCAGTCGACAGGGCGATGGCTACACCTTC. Protein: CASSRQGDGYTF.

The chain links TRBV7-2 to TRBJ2-5, with D possibly matching TRBD2 (5 bases). Trimming took off 4 bases at V and 2 bases at J, with 20 bases between the two ends. Germline-derived CDR1 and CDR2 are SGHTA and FQGNSA. The CDR3 has 17 amino acids. CDR3 protein: CASSSLAGFPPQETQYF. Written as DNA, the CDR3 is TGTGCCAGCAGCTCTCTCGCGGGCTTTCCCCCACAAGAGACCCAGTACTTC.

The chain has TRBV9 and TRBJ1-2; weak D call: TRBD1 (5 bases). Trimming shortened V by 4 bases and J by 4 bases, and 11 bases separated the two germline ends. Germline V CDR1 and CDR2: SGDLS, YYNGEE. The CDR3 contains 13 residues. In DNA, the CDR3 is TGTGCCAGCAGCCCGCAGGGTGCCTATGGCTACACCTTC. Translation gives CASSPQGAYGYTF. The whole variable domain, filled in from reference TRBV9 and TRBJ1-2, reads DSGVTQTPKHLITATGQRVTLRCSPRSGDLSVYWYQQSLDQGLQFLIQYYNGEERAKGNILERFSAQQFPDLHSELNLSSLELGDSALYFCASSPQGAYGYTFGSGTRLTVV.

The V call is TRBV18, the J call TRBJ2-1, with 9 bases identical to TRBD2. The CDR3 sequence is 19 residues long. The germline V gene encodes CDR1 KGHSH and CDR2 LQKENI. Germline trimming cut 1 base from V and 5 bases from J; bases unmatched to any gene: 15. In DNA, the CDR3 is TGTGCCAGCTCACCACGGGGACTAGCCAGAGCGGACCGAAACAATGAGCAGTTCTTC. As protein: CASSPRGLARADRNNEQFF.

This clone was picked up one time. The chain couples TRBV9 to TRBJ2-2; tentatively, D is TRBD1 (5 bases). The CDR3 has 14 amino acids. Trimming stripped 4 bases from V and 6 bases from J, with 13 bases between. Germline CDR1 SGDLS, CDR2 YYNGEE. The chain's CDR3 is CASSLEGDSGELFF. In DNA form, the CDR3 reads TGTGCCAGCAGCTTAGAAGGGGATTCCGGGGAGCTGTTTTTT.

V is TRBV6-5 and J is TRBJ2-2, with a weak D call TRBD2 (6 bases). This CDR3 spans 13 amino acids. Germline V gene lookup returns CDR1 MNHEY and CDR2 SVGAGI. V was cut by 7 bases and J by 5 bases, with 11 bases left in between. CDR3 sequence (DNA): TGTGCCAGCACCCAGGGAGGAACCGGGGAGCTGTTTTTT. The encoded protein is CASTQGGTGELFF.

This sequence joins TRBV19 and TRBJ2-1; 9 bases are a match to TRBD2. This CDR3 contains 17 residues. Germline V CDR1 and CDR2: LNHDA, SQIVND (reference sequence). The V and J ends lost 4 bases and 2 bases, in that order; junction bases with no gene match: 9. The CDR3 DNA reads TGTGCCAGTAGTACCCATTCTAGCGGGGTCCCCTACAATGAGCAGTTCTTC. Amino acids: CASSTHSSGVPYNEQFF.

The gene calls are TRBV6-5 and TRBJ1-4; D not resolved. Looked up from germline, CDR1 is MNHEY and CDR2 is SVGAGI. With 6 bases removed from V and 4 bases from J, the gap between germline ends came to 12 bases. The CDR3 extends over 14 amino acids. This chain's CDR3 is CASSRDGLNEKLFF. CDR3 nucleotides: TGTGCCAGCAGCCGAGACGGACTTAATGAAAAACTGTTTTTT.

This chain links TRBV10-3 with TRBJ2-1, with D possibly TRBD1 on 5 matching bases. V lost 10 bases and J lost 8, with 18 bases in between. The CDR3 extends over 13 amino acids. Looked up from germline, CDR1 is ENHRY and CDR2 is SYGVKD. The CDR3 DNA reads TGTGCCACAACGCAGGACACAGAACATGAGCAGTTCTTC. Encoded protein: CATTQDTEHEQFF.

J is TRBJ1-2 and V is TRBV28, with a possible D match to TRBD1 (6 bases). From germline, CDR1 is MDHEN and CDR2 SYDVKM. Trimming removed 5 bases from V and 4 bases from J, with 11 bases in between. This CDR3 has 13 residues. Here the CDR3 DNA reads TGTGCCAGCAGTCGTGGGACACCCTATGGCTACACCTTC. It encodes CASSRGTPYGYTF.

The chain carries TRBV19 and TRBJ2-7; 9 nucleotides agree with TRBD2. Germline values: CDR1 LNHDA, CDR2 SQIVND (reference sequence). This CDR3 contains 15 residues. With 3 bases clipped from V and 1 base from J, the junction kept 4 bases outside the gene matches. The CDR3 DNA follows: TGTGCCAGTAGTATTGTTAGCGGGGGTTCCTACGAGCAGTACTTC. It is translated as CASSIVSGGSYEQYF. The whole variable domain, filled in from reference TRBV19 and TRBJ2-7, reads DGGITQSPKYLFRKEGQNVTLSCEQNLNHDAMYWYRQDPGQGLRLIYYSQIVNDFQKGDIAEGYSVSREKKESFPLTVTSAQKNPTAFYLCASSIVSGGSYEQYFGPGTRLTVT.

The gene calls are TRBV6-5 and TRBJ1-5; 7 nucleotides agree with TRBD1. CDR1 is MNHEY, CDR2 SVGAGI, per germline. There are 14 residues in the CDR3. Trimming at V came to 5 bases and at J to 4 bases, leaving 5 bases not matched to a gene. The CDR3, as DNA: TGTGCCAGCAGTCGTTCAGGGGGGAATCAGCCCCAGCATTTT. This sequence encodes CASSRSGGNQPQHF.

This clone was seen once. The chain couples TRBV15 to TRBJ1-3; no clear D gene. CDR1 and CDR2 (germline): LNHNV, YYDKDF (reference sequence). CDR3 length: 15 amino acids. V shed 1 base and J shed 0 bases, with 7 bases lying between them. The CDR3 DNA reads as TGTGCCACCAGCAGAGGAGCCGTCTCTGGAAACACCATATATTTT. Amino acid sequence: CATSRGAVSGNTIYF.

This rearrangement joins TRBV9 to TRBJ2-5; TRBD2 is a possible D gene (6 bases). The CDR3 is 15 residues long. Germline V lookup: CDR1 SGDLS, CDR2 YYNGEE. The ends were cut back, 0 bases at V and 2 bases at J, with 11 bases in the middle. CDR3 nucleotide sequence: TGTGCCAGCAGCGTAGGGGCGGGGCCACAAGAGACCCAGTACTTC. Translating it yields CASSVGAGPQETQYF.

This clone was detected a few times. The genes are TRBV12-1 and TRBJ1-3; TRBD1, the table's D call, was not compared with the DNA. TRBV12-1 is a recognized pseudogene. The CDR3 has 14 amino acids. CDR3 sequence reads: CASRRQGVGNTIYF. In nucleotides, the CDR3 is TGTGCCAGCAGGCGACAGGGTGTTGGAAACACCATATATTTT.

The J gene is TRBJ2-5, the V gene TRBV6-1, with 11 bases fitting TRBD2. CDR3 size: 14 residues. Trimming at V came to 8 bases and at J to 0 bases, leaving 2 bases not matched to a gene. In germline, CDR1 is MNHNS, CDR2 SASEGT. This CDR3 reads CASGSGRDQETQYF. DNA for the CDR3: TGTGCCAGCGGTAGCGGGAGGGACCAAGAGACCCAGTACTTC.

The chain uses TRBV7-8 and TRBJ1-5; D unclear. Trimming removed 1 base from V and 11 bases from J, with 18 bases in between. The length of the CDR3 is 15 residues. CDR1 is SGHVS and CDR2 is FQNEAQ in the germline V gene. The CDR3 sequence is CASSLDPRPRVSQHF. The CDR3 DNA follows: TGTGCCAGCAGCTTAGATCCCCGTCCTCGAGTGTCCCAGCATTTT.

The chain has TRBV6-5 and TRBJ2-7, with a possible D match to TRBD1 (6 bases). Trimming took off 10 bases at V and 4 bases at J, with 11 bases between the two ends. This CDR3 contains 11 residues. Germline loops: CDR1 MNHEY, CDR2 SVGAGI. The CDR3 DNA reads TGTGCCACTCAGGGGTTATACGAGCAGTACTTC. Protein product: CATQGLYEQYF.